The source of this TCR beta chain is a study of blood T cell repertoires in COVID-19. Study context: Sites across the United States, Italy and Spain contributed samples from acute and convalescent COVID-19. From T cells, B-cell-depleted T cells, or PBMCs came the material, which was cDNA or gDNA.

Authors' analysis steps: Scientists estimated how many nucleated cells there were by amplifying reference gene primers. Method: immunoSEQ multiplex PCR; TCRdb's copy keeps in-frame clones and lacks some. Clone size and the V and J calls come from that table; the DNA yielded D and trimming. The sample yields 160,000 or so clones, approximately 81% seen once. The V end lost 3 bases, the J end lost 8 bases, and 7 bases lay between the germline ends. The length of the CDR3 is 12 residues. Germline assignment: CDR1 SGHNT and CDR2 YENEEA. The source of this sequence is a middle-aged man with acute or convalescent COVID-19. This sequence joins TRBV11-3 and TRBJ2-2; D is unresolved. Material for sequencing was peripheral blood. The CDR3 region is CASSFLRGELFF. The CDR3 DNA sequence: TGTGCCAGCAGCTTTTTGCGGGGGGAGCTGTTTTTT.